Below are 10 T cell receptor beta chains sequenced from a single sample in a study of cytomegalovirus exposure and HLA in healthy donors. Primers: 60 Vbeta forward and 13 Jbeta reverse. The data were produced by immunoSEQ multiplex PCR, yet TCRdb's version contains in-frame clones alone and is incomplete. Seen here are 150,000 to 200,000 clones, about three quarters observed once, and the top ten hold around an eighth. The sequenced material came from PBMCs. The origin of the receptors is a middle-aged man in good health and CMV-seropositive.

The chain carries TRBV27 and TRBJ2-7, with 10 bases matching TRBD1. There are 15 residues in the CDR3. V lost 6 bases and J lost 6; bases outside the gene matches: 11. Germline-derived CDR1 and CDR2 are MNHEY and SMNVEV (reference sequence). CDR3 sequence reads: CASSWTGGSRSEQYF. The CDR3 bases are TGTGCCAGCAGCTGGACAGGGGGAAGTAGGAGCGAGCAGTACTTC.

The chain combines TRBV19 with TRBJ2-3; D gene uncertain. Trimming shortened V by 5 bases and J by 5 bases, and 11 bases separated the two germline ends. Looked up from germline, CDR1 is LNHDA and CDR2 is SQIVND (reference sequence). The CDR3 totals 13 residues. In DNA form, the CDR3 reads TGTGCCAGTAGTTTACAGTACAAAGATACGCAGTATTTT. Translated, it gives CASSLQYKDTQYF.

For this clone: Different DNA sequences within this sample yield the same CDR3. The rearrangement joins TRBV18 to TRBJ2-5; the match to TRBD2 covers 8 bases. This CDR3 contains 13 residues. The germline V gene encodes CDR1 KGHSH and CDR2 LQKENI. With 1 base clipped from V and 5 bases from J, the junction kept 0 bases outside the gene matches. The CDR3 nucleotides read TGTGCCAGCTCACCACAGCGGGGGGAGACCCAGTACTTC. The encoded protein is CASSPQRGETQYF.

V is TRBV6-4 and J is TRBJ2-7, with D possibly TRBD1 on 6 matching bases. The CDR3 runs to 16 residues. The germline V and J ends were trimmed by 0 bases and 2 bases, with 14 bases remaining between them. From germline, CDR1 is MRHNA and CDR2 SNTAGT. The CDR3 loop is CASSDSRVQGTYEQYF. In nucleotides, the CDR3 is TGTGCCAGCAGTGACTCCCGCGTACAGGGAACCTACGAGCAGTACTTC.

This chain connects TRBV7-9 to TRBJ2-6; D not resolved. The germline gives CDR1 SEHNR, CDR2 FQNEAQ (reference sequence). Trimming left V 5 bases short and J 4 bases short, with 12 bases between. The CDR3 sequence is 15 residues long. This CDR3 reads CASSPERLGANVLTF. CDR3 in DNA: TGTGCCAGCAGCCCAGAGAGGTTGGGGGCCAACGTCCTGACTTTC.

The chain carries TRBV10-3 and TRBJ2-2, with D uncertain. Between the trimmed V and J ends, which lost 10 bases and 1 base, there was a span of 13 bases. This CDR3 spans 14 amino acids. The germline gives CDR1 ENHRY, CDR2 SYGVKD. CDR3 protein: CATTVAGNTGELFF. The CDR3 DNA sequence: TGTGCCACCACGGTGGCAGGGAACACCGGGGAGCTGTTTTTT.

This clone was counted only a few times. The chain employs TRBV4-1 and TRBJ1-6; 10 nucleotides line up with TRBD1. Per the germline V gene, CDR1 is MGHRA and CDR2 is YSYEKL. V was clipped by 3 bases and J by 1 base; unmatched bases: 0. The CDR3 is made up of 16 amino acids. CDR3 protein: CASSQGQGSYNSPLHF. CDR3 nucleotides: TGCGCCAGCAGCCAGGGACAGGGGTCCTATAATTCACCCCTCCACTTT.

The V gene is TRBV7-2, the J gene TRBJ2-2; 8 nucleotides match TRBD1. Germline V lookup: CDR1 SGHTA, CDR2 FQGNSA. The CDR3 has 15 residues. J gave up 3 bases and V 5 bases, and 5 bases lay outside the gene matches. CDR3 amino acids: CASSQRTGHTGELFF. For the CDR3, the DNA is TGTGCCAGCAGCCAAAGGACAGGGCACACCGGGGAGCTGTTTTTT.

The V call is TRBV19, the J call TRBJ1-2; 10 bases map to TRBD1. This CDR3 comprises 15 residues. The ends lost 5 bases at V and 8 bases at J; junction bases unmatched: 11. Germline V gives CDR1 LNHDA, CDR2 SQIVND (reference sequence). Here the CDR3 reads CASSPTVTGGRGYTF. The CDR3 DNA is TGTGCCAGTAGTCCGACGGTGACAGGGGGCCGGGGCTACACCTTC.

The rearrangement joins TRBV30 to TRBJ1-4, with D possibly TRBD1 on 6 matching bases. Trimming left V 8 bases short and J 5 bases short, with 18 bases between. Per germline, CDR1 GTSNPN and CDR2 SVGIG (reference sequence). This CDR3 has 14 amino acids. The CDR3 loop is CATRRQRGNEKLFF. The CDR3 DNA is TGTGCCACCCGAAGACAGAGGGGGAATGAAAAACTGTTTTTT.